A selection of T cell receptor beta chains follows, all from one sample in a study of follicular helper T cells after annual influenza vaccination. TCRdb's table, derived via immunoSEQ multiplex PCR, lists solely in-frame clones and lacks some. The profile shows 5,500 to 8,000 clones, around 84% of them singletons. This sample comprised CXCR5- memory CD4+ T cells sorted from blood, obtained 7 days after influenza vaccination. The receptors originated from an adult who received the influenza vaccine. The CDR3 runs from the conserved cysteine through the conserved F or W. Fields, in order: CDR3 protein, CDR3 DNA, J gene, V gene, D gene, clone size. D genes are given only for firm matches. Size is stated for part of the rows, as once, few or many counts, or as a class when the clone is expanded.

cdr3_aa: CASSLGAGVDTQYF; cdr3_nt: TGTGCCAGCAGTTTAGGGGCAGGAGTGGATACGCAGTATTTT; j_call: TRBJ2-3; v_call: TRBV28; d_call: .; clone_size: .
cdr3_aa: CASSSDYLSTDTQYF; cdr3_nt: TGTGCCAGCAGCTCTGACTATCTCAGCACAGATACGCAGTATTTT; j_call: TRBJ2-3; v_call: TRBV7-2; d_call: .; clone_size: .
cdr3_aa: CASSYGLVADTQYF; cdr3_nt: TGTGCCAGCAGCTACGGACTAGTTGCGGATACGCAGTATTTT; j_call: TRBJ2-3; v_call: TRBV7-2; d_call: TRBD2; clone_size: .
cdr3_aa: CASSERGNTEAFF; cdr3_nt: TGTGCCAGCAGTGAACGGGGGAACACTGAAGCTTTCTTT; j_call: TRBJ1-1; v_call: TRBV6-1; d_call: .; clone_size: .
cdr3_aa: CASSVLAGTYNEQFF; cdr3_nt: TGTGCCAGCAGCGTTTTAGCGGGGACTTACAATGAGCAGTTCTTC; j_call: TRBJ2-1; v_call: TRBV7-9; d_call: TRBD2; clone_size: .
cdr3_aa: CASSIGGTDTQYF; cdr3_nt: TGTGCCAGTAGTATTGGGGGGACAGATACGCAGTATTTT; j_call: TRBJ2-3; v_call: TRBV19; d_call: .; clone_size: .
cdr3_aa: CASSLWGGVYSNQPQHF; cdr3_nt: TGTGCCAGCAGTTTATGGGGGGGGGTATATAGCAATCAGCCCCAGCATTTT; j_call: TRBJ1-5; v_call: TRBV28; d_call: .; clone_size: .
cdr3_aa: CASSQRGTSFHEQYF; cdr3_nt: TGTGCCAGCAGCCAACGTGGGACTAGTTTCCACGAGCAGTACTTC; j_call: TRBJ2-7; v_call: TRBV14; d_call: TRBD2; clone_size: few
cdr3_aa: CASSLRAFNEQFF; cdr3_nt: TGTGCCAGTAGTCTCCGGGCCTTCAATGAGCAGTTCTTC; j_call: TRBJ2-1; v_call: TRBV19; d_call: .; clone_size: .
cdr3_aa: CASSLTNRVADTQYF; cdr3_nt: TGTGCCAGCAGCTTAACAAACAGGGTGGCAGATACGCAGTATTTT; j_call: TRBJ2-3; v_call: TRBV7-3; d_call: .; clone_size: .
cdr3_aa: CASSFDGWAGLGQPQHF; cdr3_nt: TGTGCCAGCAGCTTTGATGGGTGGGCAGGGCTCGGCCAGCCCCAGCATTTT; j_call: TRBJ1-5; v_call: TRBV7-8; d_call: .; clone_size: once
cdr3_aa: CASSLAGMVGGNTIYF; cdr3_nt: TGTGCCAGCAGCTTGGCAGGGATGGTTGGTGGAAACACCATATATTTT; j_call: TRBJ1-3; v_call: TRBV5-4; d_call: .; clone_size: .
cdr3_aa: CASSRTSGRSDTQYF; cdr3_nt: TGTGCCAGCAGCCGGACTAGCGGGAGATCAGATACGCAGTATTTT; j_call: TRBJ2-3; v_call: TRBV7-9; d_call: TRBD2; clone_size: .
cdr3_aa: CAWTLPRDFHTRGTDTQYF; cdr3_nt: TGTGCCTGGACCCTACCACGGGACTTTCACACTCGGGGCACAGATACGCAGTATTTT; j_call: TRBJ2-3; v_call: TRBV30; d_call: .; clone_size: few